This TCR beta chain stems from a study of CD8 T cells in Susac syndrome. When the RNA was reverse transcribed, random hexamers were used with an input of roughly 0.5 to 1 ug. TCRdb processed the immunoSEQ multiplex PCR reads anew with MiXCR; each CDR3 protein has one entry. The table lists a few hundred thousand distinct CDR3 sequences, over 85% of them singletons. CDR3 length: 15 amino acids. CDR1 and CDR2 from the germline V gene are SGHRS and YFSETQ. J gave up 4 bases and V 6 bases, and 8 bases lay outside the gene matches. The TCR comes from a human donor with multiple sclerosis. The J gene is TRBJ2-3, the V gene TRBV5-1, with 10 bases aligning to TRBD2. Sequenced input: CD4+ T cells from PBMCs. The CDR3, as DNA: TGCGCCAGCAAGGCTAGCGGGGGTTCACCAGATACGCAGTATTTT. As protein: CASKASGGSPDTQYF.